This TCR beta chain appears in the sequencing data of a study of regulatory T cells in long-lasting Graves disease. Investigators prepared the TCR beta libraries by applying iRepertoire HTBI primers and Arm-PCR of CDR3 regions. TCRdb recomputed calls from the multiplex PCR reads with MiXCR, one row per CDR3 protein. The table has hundreds of thousands of distinct CDR3 sequences, about 20% seen once. The germline V gene has CDR1 SEHNR and CDR2 FQNEAQ (reference sequence). The CDR3 sequence is 15 residues long. Trimming pared 4 bases from V and 2 bases from J, leaving 11 bases between. Noted time point: persistent/refractory GD, antithyroid drugs over 5 years with positive TRAb. PBMCs were the source of the RNA used for TCR sequencing.

Sequencing used peripheral blood mononuclear cells (PBMCs), obtained when the disease was refractory, from a patient treated with antithyroid drugs. This TCR was sampled from a female donor with Graves disease. V is TRBV7-9 and J is TRBJ2-2, with D perhaps matching TRBD1 or TRBD2 (5 bases each). CDR3 sequence: CASSSRDGNTGELFF. The CDR3 nucleotides are TGTGCCAGCAGCTCCCGGGACGGTAACACCGGGGAGCTGTTTTTT. Complete variable domain (other parts from reference TRBV7-9 and TRBJ2-2): DTGVSQNPRHKITKRGQNVTFRCDPISEHNRLYWYRQTLGQGPEFLTYFQNEAQLEKSRLLSDRFSAERPKGSFSTLEIQRTEQGDSAMYLCASSSRDGNTGELFFGEGSRLTVL.